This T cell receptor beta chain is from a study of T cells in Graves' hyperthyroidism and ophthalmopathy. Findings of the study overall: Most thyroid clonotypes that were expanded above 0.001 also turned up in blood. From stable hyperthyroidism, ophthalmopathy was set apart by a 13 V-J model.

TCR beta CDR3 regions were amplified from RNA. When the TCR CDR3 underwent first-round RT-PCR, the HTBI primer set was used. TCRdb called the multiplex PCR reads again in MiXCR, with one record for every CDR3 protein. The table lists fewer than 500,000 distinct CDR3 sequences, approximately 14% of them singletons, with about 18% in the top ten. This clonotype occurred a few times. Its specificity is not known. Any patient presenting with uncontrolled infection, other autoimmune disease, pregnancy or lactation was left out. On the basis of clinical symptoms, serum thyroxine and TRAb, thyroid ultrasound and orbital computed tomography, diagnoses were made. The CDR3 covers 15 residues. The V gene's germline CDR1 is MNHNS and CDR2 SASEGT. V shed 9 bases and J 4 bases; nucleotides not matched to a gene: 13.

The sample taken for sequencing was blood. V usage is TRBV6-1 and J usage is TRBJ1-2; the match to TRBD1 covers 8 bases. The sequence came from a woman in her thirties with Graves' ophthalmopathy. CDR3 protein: CARITSGQASYGYTF. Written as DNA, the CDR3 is TGTGCCAGGATAACATCGGGACAGGCATCCTATGGCTACACCTTC.